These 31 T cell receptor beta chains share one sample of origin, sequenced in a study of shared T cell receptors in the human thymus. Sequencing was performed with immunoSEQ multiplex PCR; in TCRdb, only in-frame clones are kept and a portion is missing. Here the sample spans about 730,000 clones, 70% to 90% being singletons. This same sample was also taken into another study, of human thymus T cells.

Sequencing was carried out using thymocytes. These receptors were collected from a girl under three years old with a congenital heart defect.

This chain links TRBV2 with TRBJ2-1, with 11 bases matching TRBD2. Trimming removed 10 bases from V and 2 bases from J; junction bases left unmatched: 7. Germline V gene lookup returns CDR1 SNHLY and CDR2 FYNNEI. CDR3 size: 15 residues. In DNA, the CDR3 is TGTGCCATGTACCTTAGCGGGGGGGCCTACAATGAGCAGTTCTTC. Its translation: CAMYLSGGAYNEQFF. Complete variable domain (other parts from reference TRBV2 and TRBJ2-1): EPEVTQTPSHQVTQMGQEVILRCVPISNHLYFYWYRQILGQKVEFLVSFYNNEISEKSEIFDDQFSVERPDGSNFTLKIRSTKLEDSAMYFCAMYLSGGAYNEQFFGPGTRLTVL.

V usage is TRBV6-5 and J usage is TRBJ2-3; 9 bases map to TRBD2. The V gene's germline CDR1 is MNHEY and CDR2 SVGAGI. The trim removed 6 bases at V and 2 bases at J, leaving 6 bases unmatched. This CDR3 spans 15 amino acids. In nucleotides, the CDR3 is TGTGCCAGCAGCCCCGCGGGGGGGGTCACAGATACGCAGTATTTT. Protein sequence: CASSPAGGVTDTQYF.

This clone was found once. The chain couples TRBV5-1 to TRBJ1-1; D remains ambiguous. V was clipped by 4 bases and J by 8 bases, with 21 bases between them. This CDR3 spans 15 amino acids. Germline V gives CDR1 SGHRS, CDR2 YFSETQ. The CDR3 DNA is TGCGCCAGCAGCCGTTCGAATTTCGGGAGTCTGGAAGCTTTCTTT. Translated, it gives CASSRSNFGSLEAFF.

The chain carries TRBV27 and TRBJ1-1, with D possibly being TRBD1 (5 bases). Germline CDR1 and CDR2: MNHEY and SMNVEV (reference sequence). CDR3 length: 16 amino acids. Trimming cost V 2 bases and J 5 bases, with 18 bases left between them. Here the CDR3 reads CASSLGGGRWGTEAFF. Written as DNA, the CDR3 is TGTGCCAGCAGTTTAGGCGGGGGACGCTGGGGAACTGAAGCTTTCTTT.

The CDR3 loop reads CASSLVRVPYEQYF. The DNA of the CDR3 is TGTGCCAGCAGCTTAGTCAGGGTTCCTTACGAGCAGTACTTC. The chain has TRBV7-9 and TRBJ2-7, with D perhaps matching TRBD1 (5 bases). The germline gives CDR1 SEHNR, CDR2 FQNEAQ (reference sequence). Deletions cut 1 base from V and 4 bases from J, with 11 bases between. The CDR3 consists of 14 residues.

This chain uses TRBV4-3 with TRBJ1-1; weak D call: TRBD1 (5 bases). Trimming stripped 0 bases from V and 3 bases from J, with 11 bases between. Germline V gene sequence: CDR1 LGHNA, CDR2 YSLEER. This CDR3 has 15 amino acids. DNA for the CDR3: TGCGCCAGCAGCCAAGATTTAGTCAGGGACACTGAAGCTTTCTTT. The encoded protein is CASSQDLVRDTEAFF.

CDR3 residues: CASSQPLDSVLYEQYF. CDR3 nucleotide sequence: TGTGCCAGCAGTCAACCCCTTGACAGTGTACTCTACGAGCAGTACTTC. The V and J genes are TRBV28 and TRBJ2-7; D is perhaps TRBD1 (5 bases). The germline CDR1 and CDR2 sequences are MDHEN and SYDVKM. The CDR3 has 16 amino acids. The V end lost 5 bases, the J end lost 3 bases, and 20 bases lay between the germline ends.

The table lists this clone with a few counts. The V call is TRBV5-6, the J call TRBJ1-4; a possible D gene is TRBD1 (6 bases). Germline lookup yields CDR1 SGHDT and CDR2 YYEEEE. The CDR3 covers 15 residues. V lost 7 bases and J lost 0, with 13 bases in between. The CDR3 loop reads CASSRSGATNEKLFF. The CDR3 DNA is TGTGCCAGCTCCAGATCAGGGGCAACTAATGAAAAACTGTTTTTT. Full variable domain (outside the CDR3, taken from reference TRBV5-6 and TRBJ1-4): DAGVTQSPTHLIKTRGQQVTLRCSPKSGHDTVSWYQQALGQGPQFIFQYYEEEERQRGNFPDRFSGHQFPNYSSELNVNALLLGDSALYLCASSRSGATNEKLFFGSGTQLSVL.

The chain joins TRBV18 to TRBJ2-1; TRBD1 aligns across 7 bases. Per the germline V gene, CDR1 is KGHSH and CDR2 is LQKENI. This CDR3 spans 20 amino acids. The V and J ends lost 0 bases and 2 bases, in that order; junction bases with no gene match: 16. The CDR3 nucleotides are TGTGCCAGCTCACCACCCACTCCCCGGGCCCAGGGGGACACCTACAATGAGCAGTTCTTC. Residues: CASSPPTPRAQGDTYNEQFF. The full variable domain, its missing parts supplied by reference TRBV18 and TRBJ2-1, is NAGVMQNPRHLVRRRGQEARLRCSPMKGHSHVYWYRQLPEEGLKFMVYLQKENIIDESGMPKERFSAEFPKEGPSILRIQQVVRGDSAAYFCASSPPTPRAQGDTYNEQFFGPGTRLTVL.

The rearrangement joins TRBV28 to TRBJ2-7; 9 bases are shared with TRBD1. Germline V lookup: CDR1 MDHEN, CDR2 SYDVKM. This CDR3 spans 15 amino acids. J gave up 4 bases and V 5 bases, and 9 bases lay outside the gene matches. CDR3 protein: CASSPPAGQGYEQYF. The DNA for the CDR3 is TGTGCCAGCAGTCCCCCGGCGGGACAGGGATACGAGCAGTACTTC. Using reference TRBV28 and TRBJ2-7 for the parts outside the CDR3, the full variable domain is DVKVTQSSRYLVKRTGEKVFLECVQDMDHENMFWYRQDPGLGLRLIYFSYDVKMKEKGDIPEGYSVSREKKERFSLILESASTNQTSMYLCASSPPAGQGYEQYFGPGTRLTVT.

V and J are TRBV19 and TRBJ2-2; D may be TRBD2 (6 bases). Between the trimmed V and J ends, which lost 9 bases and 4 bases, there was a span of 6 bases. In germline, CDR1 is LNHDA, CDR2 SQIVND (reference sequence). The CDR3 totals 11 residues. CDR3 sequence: CARTSTGELFF. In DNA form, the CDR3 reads TGTGCCAGGACTAGCACCGGGGAGCTGTTTTTT. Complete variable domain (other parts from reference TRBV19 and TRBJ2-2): DGGITQSPKYLFRKEGQNVTLSCEQNLNHDAMYWYRQDPGQGLRLIYYSQIVNDFQKGDIAEGYSVSREKKESFPLTVTSAQKNPTAFYLCARTSTGELFFGEGSRLTVL.

The CDR3 DNA follows: TGTGCCAGCAGCACCGGGACAGGGGGCCTGCGAGTGAACACTGAAGCTTTCTTT. Translated: CASSTGTGGLRVNTEAFF. The rearrangement uses TRBV7-9 and TRBJ1-1, with TRBD1 matching 12 bases. Per the germline V gene, CDR1 is SEHNR and CDR2 is FQNEAQ (reference sequence). The CDR3 is made up of 18 amino acids. The J segment lost 0 bases and the V segment lost 5 bases, leaving 10 bases of the junction unmatched.

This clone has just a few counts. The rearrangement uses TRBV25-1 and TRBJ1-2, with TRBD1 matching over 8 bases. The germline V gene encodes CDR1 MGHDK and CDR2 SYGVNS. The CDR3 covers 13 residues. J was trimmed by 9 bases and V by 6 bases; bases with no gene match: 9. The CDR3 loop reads CASRGRTGFRYTF. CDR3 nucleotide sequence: TGTGCCAGCAGGGGAAGGACAGGGTTTCGCTACACCTTC.

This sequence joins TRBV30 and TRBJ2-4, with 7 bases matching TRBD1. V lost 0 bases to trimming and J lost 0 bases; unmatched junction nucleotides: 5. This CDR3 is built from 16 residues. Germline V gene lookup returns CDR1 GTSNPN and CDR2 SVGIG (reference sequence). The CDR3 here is CAWSVKTGQAKNIQYF. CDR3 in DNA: TGTGCCTGGAGTGTAAAGACAGGGCAAGCCAAAAACATTCAGTACTTC.

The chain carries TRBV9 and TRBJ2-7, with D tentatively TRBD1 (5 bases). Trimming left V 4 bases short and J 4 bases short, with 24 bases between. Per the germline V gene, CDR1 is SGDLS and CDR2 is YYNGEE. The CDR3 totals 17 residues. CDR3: CASSSHSYIRDRYEQYF. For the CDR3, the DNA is TGTGCCAGCAGCTCCCACTCCTATATCAGGGATAGGTACGAGCAGTACTTC.

Written as DNA, the CDR3 is TGTGCCAGTAGTATAAAGAAGGGACAGCTTAGCAATCAGCCCCAGCATTTT. This codes for CASSIKKGQLSNQPQHF. The V call is TRBV19, the J call TRBJ1-5, with 7 bases identical to TRBD1. The CDR3 covers 17 residues. Germline CDR1 and CDR2: LNHDA and SQIVND (reference sequence). Losses at the gene ends were 2 bases for V and 0 bases for J; bases not matched to a gene: 7.

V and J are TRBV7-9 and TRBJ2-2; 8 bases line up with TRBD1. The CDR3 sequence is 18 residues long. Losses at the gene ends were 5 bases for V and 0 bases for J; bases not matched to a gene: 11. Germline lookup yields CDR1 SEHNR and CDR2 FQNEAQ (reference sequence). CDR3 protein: CASSPSTGEGANTGELFF. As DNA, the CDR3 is TGTGCCAGCAGCCCATCGACAGGGGAAGGGGCGAACACCGGGGAGCTGTTTTTT. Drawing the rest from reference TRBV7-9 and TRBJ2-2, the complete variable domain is DTGVSQNPRHKITKRGQNVTFRCDPISEHNRLYWYRQTLGQGPEFLTYFQNEAQLEKSRLLSDRFSAERPKGSFSTLEIQRTEQGDSAMYLCASSPSTGEGANTGELFFGEGSRLTVL.

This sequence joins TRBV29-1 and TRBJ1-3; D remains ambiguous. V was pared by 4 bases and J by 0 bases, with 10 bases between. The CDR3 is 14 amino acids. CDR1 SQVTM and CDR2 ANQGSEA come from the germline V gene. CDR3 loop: CSVAQHPSGNTIYF. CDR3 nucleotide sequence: TGCAGCGTTGCACAGCACCCCTCTGGAAACACCATATATTTT.

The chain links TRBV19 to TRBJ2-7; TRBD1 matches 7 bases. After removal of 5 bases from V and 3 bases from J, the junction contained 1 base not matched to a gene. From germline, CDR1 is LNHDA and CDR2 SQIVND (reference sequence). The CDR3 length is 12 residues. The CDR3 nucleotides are TGTGCCAGTAGTTCAGGGGGCTACGAGCAGTACTTC. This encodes CASSSGGYEQYF.

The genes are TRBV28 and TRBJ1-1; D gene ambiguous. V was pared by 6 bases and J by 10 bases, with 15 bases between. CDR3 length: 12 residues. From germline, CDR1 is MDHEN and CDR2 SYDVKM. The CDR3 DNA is TGTGCCAGCAGCCCCCCCACTCGGGTAGCTTTCTTT. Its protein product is CASSPPTRVAFF.

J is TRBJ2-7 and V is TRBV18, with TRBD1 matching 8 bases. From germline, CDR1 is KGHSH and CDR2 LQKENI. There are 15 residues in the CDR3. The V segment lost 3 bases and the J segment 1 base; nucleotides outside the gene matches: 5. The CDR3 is CASSPGQVKSYEQYF. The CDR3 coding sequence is TGTGCCAGCTCACCGGGACAGGTTAAATCCTACGAGCAGTACTTC.

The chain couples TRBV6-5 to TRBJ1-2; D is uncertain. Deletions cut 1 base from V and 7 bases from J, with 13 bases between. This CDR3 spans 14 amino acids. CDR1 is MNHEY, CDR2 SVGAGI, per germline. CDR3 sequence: CASSYLLGDGGYTF. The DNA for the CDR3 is TGTGCCAGCAGTTACTTACTGGGCGACGGTGGCTACACCTTC.

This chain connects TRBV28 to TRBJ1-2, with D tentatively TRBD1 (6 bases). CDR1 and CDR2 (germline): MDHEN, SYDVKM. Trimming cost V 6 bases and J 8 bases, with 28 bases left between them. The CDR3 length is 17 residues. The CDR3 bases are TGTGCCAGCAGGATGGCCCCCAGTTATACCCAGGGGAGAGGCTACACCTTC. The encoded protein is CASRMAPSYTQGRGYTF.

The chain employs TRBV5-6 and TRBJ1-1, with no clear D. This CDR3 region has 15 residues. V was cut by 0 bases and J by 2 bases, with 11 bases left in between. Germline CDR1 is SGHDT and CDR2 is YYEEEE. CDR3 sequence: CASSLAQLYNTEAFF. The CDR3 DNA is TGTGCCAGCAGCTTGGCACAGCTCTATAACACTGAAGCTTTCTTT. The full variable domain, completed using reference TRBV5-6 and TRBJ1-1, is DAGVTQSPTHLIKTRGQQVTLRCSPKSGHDTVSWYQQALGQGPQFIFQYYEEEERQRGNFPDRFSGHQFPNYSSELNVNALLLGDSALYLCASSLAQLYNTEAFFGQGTRLTVV.

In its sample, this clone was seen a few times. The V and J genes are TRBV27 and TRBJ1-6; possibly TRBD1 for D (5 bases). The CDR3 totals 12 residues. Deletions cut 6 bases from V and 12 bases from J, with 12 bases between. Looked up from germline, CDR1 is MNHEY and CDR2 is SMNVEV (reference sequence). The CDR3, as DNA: TGTGCCAGCAGCCGGAACGGGGGACCCCTCCACTTT. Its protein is CASSRNGGPLHF.

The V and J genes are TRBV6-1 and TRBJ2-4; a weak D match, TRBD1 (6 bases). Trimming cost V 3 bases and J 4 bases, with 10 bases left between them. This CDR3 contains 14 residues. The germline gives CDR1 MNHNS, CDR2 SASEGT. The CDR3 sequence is CASSDWGPKNIQYF. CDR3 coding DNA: TGTGCCAGCAGTGACTGGGGGCCAAAAAACATTCAGTACTTC.

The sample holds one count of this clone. Here the CDR3 DNA reads TGTGCCAGCTCACCATCAAAGTCCGGGGTAGGCGTGTACTATGGCTACACCTTC. Translated, it gives CASSPSKSGVGVYYGYTF. This rearrangement joins TRBV18 to TRBJ1-2; D is ambiguous. The CDR3 contains 18 residues. V lost 2 bases and J lost 3, with 22 bases in between. CDR1 is KGHSH and CDR2 is LQKENI in the germline V gene.

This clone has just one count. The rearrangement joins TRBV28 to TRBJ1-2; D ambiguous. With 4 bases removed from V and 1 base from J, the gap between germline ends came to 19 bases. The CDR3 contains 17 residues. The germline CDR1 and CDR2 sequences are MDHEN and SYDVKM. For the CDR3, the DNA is TGTGCCAGCAGTTCCACCGGTCGGGGTCACGTTAACTATGGCTACACCTTC. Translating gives CASSSTGRGHVNYGYTF.

The CDR3 protein is CASSLIAGGSPYEQYF. CDR3 DNA: TGTGCCAGCAGCTTAATTGCAGGGGGCAGCCCCTACGAGCAGTACTTC. The rearrangement links TRBV7-2 to TRBJ2-7, with 8 nucleotides matching TRBD1. There are 16 residues in the CDR3. CDR1 and CDR2 (germline): SGHTA, FQGNSA. The junction had 8 bases not matched to a gene; V was cut back by 2 bases and J by 2 bases.

The DNA for the CDR3 is TGTGCCAGCAGCCCTCAGGGGGGGACTAGCGGAAACACCGGGGAGCTGTTTTTT. Protein sequence: CASSPQGGTSGNTGELFF. V is TRBV9 and J is TRBJ2-2; 11 nucleotides match TRBD2. V shed 4 bases, J shed 2 bases, and the junction held 10 bases outside the gene matches. Germline CDR1 and CDR2: SGDLS and YYNGEE. This CDR3 is 18 amino acids long.

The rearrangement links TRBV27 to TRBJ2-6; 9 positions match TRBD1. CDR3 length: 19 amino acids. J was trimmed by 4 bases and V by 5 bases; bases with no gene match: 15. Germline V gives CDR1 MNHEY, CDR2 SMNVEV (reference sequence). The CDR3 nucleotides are TGTGCCAGCAGTGCCTTTGTTCGGGACAGGGTGTCAGGGGCCAACGTCCTGACTTTC. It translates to CASSAFVRDRVSGANVLTF.